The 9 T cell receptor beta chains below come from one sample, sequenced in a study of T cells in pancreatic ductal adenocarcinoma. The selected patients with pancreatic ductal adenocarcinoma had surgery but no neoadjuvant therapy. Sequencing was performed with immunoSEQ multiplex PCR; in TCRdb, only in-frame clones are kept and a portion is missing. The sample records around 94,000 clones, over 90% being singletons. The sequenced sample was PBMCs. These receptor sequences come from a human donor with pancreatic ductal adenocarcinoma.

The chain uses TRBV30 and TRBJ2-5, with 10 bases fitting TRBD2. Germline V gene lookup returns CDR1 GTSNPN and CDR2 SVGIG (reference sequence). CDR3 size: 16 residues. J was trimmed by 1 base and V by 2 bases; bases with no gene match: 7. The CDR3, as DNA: TGTGCCTGGAGTATGTGGGCTAGCGGGAGCCAAGAGACCCAGTACTTC. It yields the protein CAWSMWASGSQETQYF.

The CDR3 DNA reads as TGCGCCAGCACGCGGACAGGTCAAGAGACCCAGTACTTC. This sequence encodes CASTRTGQETQYF. The chain couples TRBV5-1 to TRBJ2-5; 7 nucleotides line up with TRBD1. The V gene end was trimmed by 6 bases and the J gene end by 2 bases; junction bases not matched to a gene: 4. The CDR3 is 13 amino acids. Germline loops: CDR1 SGHRS, CDR2 YFSETQ.

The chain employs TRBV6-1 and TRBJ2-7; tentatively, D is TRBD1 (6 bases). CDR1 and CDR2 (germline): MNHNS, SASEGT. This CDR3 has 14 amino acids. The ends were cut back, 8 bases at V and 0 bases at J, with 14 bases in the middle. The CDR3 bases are TGTGCCAGCGGACCCCGACAGGCCTCCTACGAGCAGTACTTC. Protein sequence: CASGPRQASYEQYF.

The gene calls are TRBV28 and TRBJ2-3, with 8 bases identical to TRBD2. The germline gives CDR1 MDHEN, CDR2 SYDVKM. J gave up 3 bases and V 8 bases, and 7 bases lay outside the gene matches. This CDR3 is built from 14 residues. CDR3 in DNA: TGTGCCAGCGCAGCGGGAGATCTGACAGATACGCAGTATTTT. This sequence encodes CASAAGDLTDTQYF.

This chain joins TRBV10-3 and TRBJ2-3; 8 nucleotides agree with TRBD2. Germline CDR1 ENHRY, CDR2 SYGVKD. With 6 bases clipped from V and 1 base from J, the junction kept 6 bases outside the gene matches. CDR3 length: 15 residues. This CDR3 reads CAIRSGGGGTDTQYF. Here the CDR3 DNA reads TGTGCCATCAGGAGCGGGGGTGGTGGCACAGATACGCAGTATTTT.

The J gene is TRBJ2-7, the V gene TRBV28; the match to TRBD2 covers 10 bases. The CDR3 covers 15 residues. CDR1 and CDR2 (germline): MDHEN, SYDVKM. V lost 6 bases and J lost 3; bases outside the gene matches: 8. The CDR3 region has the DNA TGTGCCAGCAGATTTCTAGCGGGGGTTTACTACGAGCAGTACTTC. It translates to CASRFLAGVYYEQYF.

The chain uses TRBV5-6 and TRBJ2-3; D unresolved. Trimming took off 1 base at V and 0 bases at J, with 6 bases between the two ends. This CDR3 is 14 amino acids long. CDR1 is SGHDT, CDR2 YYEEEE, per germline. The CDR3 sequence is CASSLIVSTDTQYF. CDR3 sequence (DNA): TGTGCCAGCAGCTTGATCGTAAGCACAGATACGCAGTATTTT.

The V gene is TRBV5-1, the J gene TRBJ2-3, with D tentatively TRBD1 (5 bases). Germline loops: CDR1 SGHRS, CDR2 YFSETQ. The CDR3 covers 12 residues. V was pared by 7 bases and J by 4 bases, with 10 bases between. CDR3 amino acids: CASSQQADTQYF. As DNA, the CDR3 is TGCGCCAGCTCACAACAGGCAGATACGCAGTATTTT.

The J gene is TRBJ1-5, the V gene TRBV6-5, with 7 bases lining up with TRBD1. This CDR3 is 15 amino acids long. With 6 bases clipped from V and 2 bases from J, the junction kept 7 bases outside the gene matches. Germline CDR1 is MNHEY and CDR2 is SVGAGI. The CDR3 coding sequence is TGTGCCAGCAGCTGGGGGACAGAGGGCAATCAGCCCCAGCATTTT. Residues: CASSWGTEGNQPQHF.